This T cell receptor beta chain was sequenced in a study of blood T cells in healthy people across ages. Study findings and constraints: Unsorted PBMCs ruled out conclusive naive versus antigen-experienced comparison. Older age went with lower TCR beta diversity per million T cells, in a roughly linear way.

The study recruited healthy Caucasian donors from Russia who were aged roughly 6 to 100. Total RNA, at least 6 micrograms per sample, came from PBMCs. This clonotype was detected a few times. Its specificity is not known. A second roughly 6 to 11 cycle PCR used barcoded and J-beta primers. TCRdb called the 5' RACE reads again in MiXCR, with one record for every CDR3 protein. The repertoire holds roughly 800,000 distinct CDR3 sequences, over 45% seen once, with about 20% in the top ten. The CDR3 runs to 12 residues. Germline CDR1 is MNHEY and CDR2 is SVGAGI. Trimming stripped 5 bases from V and 3 bases from J, with 4 bases between.

The chain has TRBV6-5 and TRBJ2-2; no clear D. The clonotype originates from a man aged 30 to 39 in good health. Material for sequencing was blood. The CDR3 nucleotides read TGTGCCAGCAGTGCCGACACCGGGGAGCTGTTTTTT. As protein: CASSADTGELFF.